These 25 T cell receptor beta chains were sequenced from one sample in a study of T cells in Graves' hyperthyroidism and ophthalmopathy. RNA transcripts gave rise to amplified TCR beta CDR3 regions. The TCR CDR3 was amplified in a first-round RT-PCR using the HTBI primer set. TCRdb passed the multiplex PCR reads through MiXCR, listing each CDR3 protein once. The repertoire holds a few hundred thousand distinct CDR3 sequences, with roughly 15% as singletons. Sample: blood. The receptors were sampled from a woman in her 30s with Graves' ophthalmopathy.

This clonotype was detected once. The genes are TRBV9 and TRBJ2-5, with a tentative D call TRBD1 (5 bases). V lost 5 bases and J 5 bases, leaving 16 bases between the germline ends. Germline V gene data show CDR1 as SGDLS and CDR2 as YYNGEE. This CDR3 region has 14 residues. CDR3 in amino acids: CASSPDQGRETQYF. In DNA, the CDR3 is TGTGCCAGCAGTCCGGACCAGGGCCGCGAGACCCAGTACTTC.

Ten or more counts support this clonotype. The chain joins TRBV29-1 to TRBJ2-1, with D possibly being TRBD1 (6 bases). Looked up from germline, CDR1 is SQVTM and CDR2 is ANQGSEA. CDR3 size: 14 residues. Trimming cost V 7 bases and J 7 bases, with 20 bases left between them. The DNA of the CDR3 is TGCAGCGATACCTTGGGGGCTCGGGAAAATGAGCAGTTCTTC. Its translation is CSDTLGARENEQFF.

The chain employs TRBV5-4 and TRBJ1-1; 9 positions match TRBD1. After removal of 4 bases from V and 7 bases from J, the junction contained 14 bases not matched to a gene. In germline, CDR1 is SGHNT, CDR2 YYREEE (reference sequence). There are 16 residues in the CDR3. CDR3 sequence reads: CASSRGADRGQGEAFF. As DNA, the CDR3 is TGTGCCAGCAGCCGGGGGGCAGACAGGGGACAGGGTGAAGCTTTCTTT.

A note on this clonotype: The conserved closing phenylalanine or tryptophan is absent in this CDR3, likely reflecting a read error. The chain combines TRBV2 with TRBJ1-2; D is perhaps TRBD1 (6 bases). The CDR3 has 13 amino acids. The ends were cut back, 2 bases at V and 6 bases at J, with 10 bases in the middle. Germline CDR1 SNHLY, CDR2 FYNNEI. DNA of the CDR3: TGTGCCAGCAGTGAAACAGGGACACATGGCTACACCGTC. As protein: CASSETGTHGYTV.

This clonotype was recorded many times. The V and J genes are TRBV18 and TRBJ2-5; D gene uncertain. CDR3 length: 11 amino acids. V was clipped by 4 bases and J by 2 bases, with 2 bases between them. Germline V lookup: CDR1 KGHSH, CDR2 LQKENI. CDR3 nucleotides: TGTGCCAGCTCACGACAAGAGACCCAGTACTTC. It yields the protein CASSRQETQYF.

The V and J genes are TRBV7-9 and TRBJ2-1, with unresolved D. This CDR3 spans 14 amino acids. CDR1 SEHNR and CDR2 FQNEAQ come from the germline V gene (reference sequence). V lost 4 bases and J lost 7, with 14 bases in between. The DNA for the CDR3 is TGTGCCAGCAGCTCCAGAATATTGGGGAATGAGCAGTTCTTC. It specifies CASSSRILGNEQFF. Variable domain in full (rest from reference TRBV7-9 and TRBJ2-1): DTGVSQNPRHKITKRGQNVTFRCDPISEHNRLYWYRQTLGQGPEFLTYFQNEAQLEKSRLLSDRFSAERPKGSFSTLEIQRTEQGDSAMYLCASSSRILGNEQFFGPGTRLTVL.

This sequence joins TRBV20-1 and TRBJ2-5, with no clear D. The CDR3 contains 10 residues. Germline lookup yields CDR1 DFQATT and CDR2 SNEGSKA (reference sequence). V was cut by 7 bases and J by 4 bases, with 7 bases left in between. This CDR3 is CSGKVETQYF. CDR3 DNA: TGCAGTGGAAAAGTAGAGACCCAGTACTTC.

This clonotype was recorded many times. The V gene is TRBV11-3, the J gene TRBJ2-1, with D possibly TRBD2 on 6 matching bases. Per the germline V gene, CDR1 is SGHNT and CDR2 is YENEEA. V lost 2 bases and J 8 bases, leaving 10 bases between the germline ends. The CDR3 consists of 13 residues. The CDR3 region has the DNA TGTGCCAGCAGCTTATCCGGGAGCCATGAGCAGTTCTTC. As protein: CASSLSGSHEQFF. The variable domain in full, with the rest retrieved from reference TRBV11-3 and TRBJ2-1, is EAGVVQSPRYKIIEKKQPVAFWCNPISGHNTLYWYLQNLGQGPELLIRYENEEAVDDSQLPKDRFSAERLKGVDSTLKIQPAELGDSAVYLCASSLSGSHEQFFGPGTRLTVL.

On this clonotype itself: A much more abundant neighbour one base away suggests this may be a read error. V is TRBV12-3 or TRBV12-4 and J is TRBJ2-2, with 7 bases lining up with TRBD1. This CDR3 contains 12 residues. Here the CDR3 DNA reads TGTGCCAGCAGAAGGGGGCCCGGGGAGCTGCTTTTT. Encoded protein: CASRRGPGELLF.

The table lists this clonotype with a few counts. The rearrangement joins TRBV4-3 to TRBJ2-6; TRBD1 might be the D (6 bases). There are 17 residues in the CDR3. The V gene lost 4 bases and the J gene lost 2 bases, with 15 bases spanning the gap. The germline V gene has CDR1 LGHNA and CDR2 YSLEER. The CDR3 sequence: CASSLQGLVAGANVLTF. DNA for the CDR3: TGCGCCAGCAGCCTTCAGGGGTTGGTCGCTGGGGCCAACGTCCTGACTTTC.

This clonotype was detected ten times or more. The CDR3 DNA reads TGTGCCAGCAGCCAAGATCGCGTCGCCGGGGAGCTGTTTTTT. It translates to CASSQDRVAGELFF. This chain joins TRBV3-1 and TRBJ2-2; D is unclear. V shed 0 bases and J shed 6 bases, with 8 bases lying between them. The CDR3 runs to 14 residues. Germline lookup yields CDR1 LGHDT and CDR2 YNNKEL (reference sequence). The complete variable domain, with remaining parts taken from reference TRBV3-1 and TRBJ2-2, reads DTAVSQTPKYLVTQMGNDKSIKCEQNLGHDTMYWYKQDSKKFLKIMFSYNNKELIINETVPNRFSPKSPDKAHLNLHINSLELGDSAVYFCASSQDRVAGELFFGEGSRLTVL.

This clonotype was seen many times. The chain combines TRBV28 with TRBJ2-7, with TRBD2 identical over 8 bases. The CDR3 sequence is 14 residues long. V shed 10 bases, J shed 0 bases, and the junction held 8 bases outside the gene matches. In germline, CDR1 is MDHEN, CDR2 SYDVKM. DNA for the CDR3: TGTGCCATCCGCCGGGGGGGGAGCTCCTACGAGCAGTACTTC. The encoded protein is CAIRRGGSSYEQYF.

This clonotype was counted ten times or more. The genes are TRBV3-1 and TRBJ2-7, with 7 bases fitting TRBD1. The CDR3 spans 14 residues. The V segment lost 4 bases and the J segment 6 bases; nucleotides outside the gene matches: 9. CDR1 and CDR2 (germline): LGHDT, YNNKEL (reference sequence). The CDR3 sequence: CASSPQGTSAEQYF. CDR3 in DNA: TGTGCCAGCAGCCCACAGGGGACATCAGCCGAGCAGTACTTC.

This sequence joins TRBV28 and TRBJ2-1; unclear D gene. The V end was cut by 6 bases, the J end by 0 bases, with 9 bases between. Looked up from germline, CDR1 is MDHEN and CDR2 is SYDVKM. CDR3 size: 14 residues. CDR3 sequence: CASRTLSSYNEQFF. The CDR3 DNA sequence: TGTGCCAGCAGGACTCTCAGCTCCTACAATGAGCAGTTCTTC.

This clonotype was seen at least ten times. V gene TRBV28 combines with J gene TRBJ2-5; 7 nucleotides match TRBD2. CDR3 length equals 12 residues. V shed 8 bases, J shed 5 bases, and the junction held 5 bases outside the gene matches. The germline V gene has CDR1 MDHEN and CDR2 SYDVKM. CDR3 DNA: TGTGCCAGCGGGACTAAATCGGAGACCCAGTACTTC. Its protein is CASGTKSETQYF.

In its sample, this clonotype was seen many times. The CDR3 region is CASSQEPPGGGLSYEQYF. The CDR3 DNA reads TGTGCCAGCAGCCAAGAACCCCCAGGGGGGGGCCTTTCCTACGAGCAGTACTTC. The chain carries TRBV4-2 and TRBJ2-7; the D gene could be TRBD1 or TRBD2 (7 bases each). The V and J ends lost 0 bases and 1 base respectively, with 19 bases between them. The CDR3 sequence is 18 residues long. Germline V CDR1 and CDR2: LGHNA, YNFKEQ.

This clonotype was counted ten times or more. This chain connects TRBV20-1 to TRBJ2-1, with 10 bases lining up with TRBD2. The germline CDR1 and CDR2 sequences are DFQATT and SNEGSKA (reference sequence). V was clipped by 1 base and J by 5 bases; unmatched bases: 5. The CDR3 sequence is 15 residues long. Written as DNA, the CDR3 is TGCAGTGCTAGAGCCGAGCGGGAGGGCCACAATGAGCAGTTCTTC. Translation gives CSARAEREGHNEQFF.

The chain carries TRBV5-5 and TRBJ1-4, with TRBD1 as a possible D gene (5 bases). Trimming removed 0 bases at V and 8 bases at J, with 11 bases between. In germline, CDR1 is SGHKS, CDR2 YYEKEE (reference sequence). The CDR3 spans 14 residues. The CDR3 loop is CASSLEGLEEKLFF. The DNA of the CDR3 is TGTGCCAGCAGCTTGGAGGGGTTGGAGGAAAAACTGTTTTTT.

Regarding this clonotype: The conserved final phenylalanine or tryptophan is absent from the CDR3, which likely points to a read error. This chain connects TRBV29-1 to TRBJ2-7; TRBD1 aligns across 9 bases. CDR1 is SQVTM, CDR2 ANQGSEA, per germline. V gave up 7 bases and J gave up 3 bases; unmatched junction bases: 4. CDR3 length equals 12 residues. The CDR3 is CSGGQGSYEQYL. The CDR3 DNA reads TGCAGCGGTGGACAGGGGAGCTACGAGCAGTACTTA.

This clonotype was observed at least ten times. The chain is built from TRBV18 and TRBJ2-7; D is undetermined. The CDR3 contains 13 residues. Germline values: CDR1 KGHSH, CDR2 LQKENI. Trimming cost V 0 bases and J 0 bases, with 3 bases left between them. This chain's CDR3 is CASSPPTSYEQYF. As DNA, the CDR3 is TGTGCCAGCTCACCACCGACCTCCTACGAGCAGTACTTC.

This clonotype has a count of ten or more. The genes are TRBV12-3 or TRBV12-4 and TRBJ1-2; D gene unclear. V was pared by 2 bases and J by 1 base, with 5 bases between. CDR3 length: 13 amino acids. CDR3 bases: TGTGCCAGCAGTTTAAGACGTAACTATGGCTACACCTTC. Residues: CASSLRRNYGYTF.

The V gene is TRBV3-2, the J gene TRBJ2-1. TRBV3-2 is a pseudogene. This CDR3 contains 17 residues. The CDR3 protein is CASSLLALSTSGNEQFF. Here the CDR3 DNA reads TGTGCCAGCAGCCTATTGGCTCTATCTACTTCTGGCAATGAGCAGTTCTTC.

The chain has TRBV6-6 and TRBJ2-7; D is ambiguous. Trimming shortened V by 0 bases and J by 0 bases, and 12 bases separated the two germline ends. Germline-derived CDR1 and CDR2 are MNHNY and SVGAGI (reference sequence). This CDR3 is built from 16 residues. For the CDR3, the DNA is TGTGCCAGCAGTTACTCGCCGGGTGTAAGCTCCTACGAGCAGTACTTC. This sequence encodes CASSYSPGVSSYEQYF.

This clonotype has ten or more counts. This chain joins TRBV29-1 and TRBJ2-1; TRBD2 matches 14 bases. The CDR3 covers 15 residues. Germline loops: CDR1 SQVTM, CDR2 ANQGSEA. Trimming at V came to 2 bases and at J to 7 bases, leaving 4 bases not matched to a gene. The DNA of the CDR3 is TGCAGCGTTGAAATTTGGACTAGCGGGAGGAATGAGCAGTTCTTC. Amino acid sequence: CSVEIWTSGRNEQFF.

At least ten counts were recorded for this clonotype. The chain is built from TRBV12-3 or TRBV12-4 and TRBJ1-1; D remains unclear. CDR3 length: 13 amino acids. V was pared by 8 bases and J by 4 bases, with 14 bases between. The CDR3 DNA reads TGTGCCAGCCGAACGGACTCTACCACTGAAGCTTTCTTT. Its translation: CASRTDSTTEAFF.